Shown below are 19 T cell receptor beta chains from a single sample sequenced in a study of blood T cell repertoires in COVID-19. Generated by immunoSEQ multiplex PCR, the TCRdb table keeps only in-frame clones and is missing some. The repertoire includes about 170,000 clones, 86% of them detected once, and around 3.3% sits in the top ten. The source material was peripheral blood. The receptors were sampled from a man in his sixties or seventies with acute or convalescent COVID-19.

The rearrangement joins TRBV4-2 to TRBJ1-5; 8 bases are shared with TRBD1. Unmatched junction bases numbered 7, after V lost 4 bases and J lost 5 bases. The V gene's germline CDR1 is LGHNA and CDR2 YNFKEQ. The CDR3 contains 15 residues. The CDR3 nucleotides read TGTGCCAGCAGCCGAGCTGGACAGGGCCATCAGCCCCAGCATTTT. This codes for CASSRAGQGHQPQHF.

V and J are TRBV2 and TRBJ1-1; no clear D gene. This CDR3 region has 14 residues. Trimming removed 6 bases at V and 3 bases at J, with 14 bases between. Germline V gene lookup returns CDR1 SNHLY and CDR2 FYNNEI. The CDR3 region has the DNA TGTGCCAGCAGAACCTTTGACACAGACACTGAAGCTTTCTTT. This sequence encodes CASRTFDTDTEAFF.

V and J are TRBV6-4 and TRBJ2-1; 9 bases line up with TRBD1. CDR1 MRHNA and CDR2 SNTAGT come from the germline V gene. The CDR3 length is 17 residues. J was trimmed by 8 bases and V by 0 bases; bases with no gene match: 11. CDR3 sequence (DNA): TGTGCCAGCAGTGACTCGTCAGGGACAGGGTATGAATATGAGCAGTTCTTC. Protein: CASSDSSGTGYEYEQFF.

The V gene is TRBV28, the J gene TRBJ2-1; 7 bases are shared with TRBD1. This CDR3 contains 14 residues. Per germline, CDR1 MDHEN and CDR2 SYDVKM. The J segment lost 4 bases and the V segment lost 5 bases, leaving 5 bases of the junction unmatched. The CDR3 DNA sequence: TGTGCCAGCAGTCCGGGACAGTTTTACAATGAGCAGTTCTTC. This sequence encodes CASSPGQFYNEQFF.

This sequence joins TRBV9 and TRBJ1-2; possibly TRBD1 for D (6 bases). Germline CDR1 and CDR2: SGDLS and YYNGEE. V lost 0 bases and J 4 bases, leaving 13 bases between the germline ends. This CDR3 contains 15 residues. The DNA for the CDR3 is TGTGCCAGCAGCGTAGCTCGGACAGACGTCTATGGCTACACCTTC. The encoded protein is CASSVARTDVYGYTF.

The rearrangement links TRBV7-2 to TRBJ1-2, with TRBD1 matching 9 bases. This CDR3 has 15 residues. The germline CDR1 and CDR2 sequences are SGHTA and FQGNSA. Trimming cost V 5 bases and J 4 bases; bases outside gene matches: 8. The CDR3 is CASSASADRGYGYTF. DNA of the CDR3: TGTGCCAGCAGCGCATCTGCGGACAGGGGCTATGGCTACACCTTC.

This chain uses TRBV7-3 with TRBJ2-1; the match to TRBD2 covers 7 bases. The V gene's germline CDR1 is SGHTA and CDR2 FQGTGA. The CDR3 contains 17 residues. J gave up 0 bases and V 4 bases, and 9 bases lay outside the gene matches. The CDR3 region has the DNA TGTGCCAGCAGCTCGCCTGGTACGGGAGGCTCCTACAATGAGCAGTTCTTC. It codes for CASSSPGTGGSYNEQFF.

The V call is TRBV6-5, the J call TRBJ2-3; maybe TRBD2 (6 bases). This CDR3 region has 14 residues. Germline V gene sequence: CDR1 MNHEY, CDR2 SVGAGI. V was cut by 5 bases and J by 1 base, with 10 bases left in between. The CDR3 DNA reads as TGTGCCAGCAGTCTGACTAGGGGCACAGATACGCAGTATTTT. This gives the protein CASSLTRGTDTQYF.

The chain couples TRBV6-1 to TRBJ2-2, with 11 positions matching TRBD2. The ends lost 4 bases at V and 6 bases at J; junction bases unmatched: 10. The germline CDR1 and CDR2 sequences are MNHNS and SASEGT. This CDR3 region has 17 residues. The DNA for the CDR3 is TGTGCCAGCAGTGCGCTCGAGGATAGCGGGAGGGCCGGGGAGCTGTTTTTT. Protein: CASSALEDSGRAGELFF.

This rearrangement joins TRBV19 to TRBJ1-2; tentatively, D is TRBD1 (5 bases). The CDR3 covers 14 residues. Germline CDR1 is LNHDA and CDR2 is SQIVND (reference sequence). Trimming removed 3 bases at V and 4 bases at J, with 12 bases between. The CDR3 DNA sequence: TGTGCCAGTAGTATTGTACAGGCCCCCTATGGCTACACCTTC. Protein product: CASSIVQAPYGYTF.

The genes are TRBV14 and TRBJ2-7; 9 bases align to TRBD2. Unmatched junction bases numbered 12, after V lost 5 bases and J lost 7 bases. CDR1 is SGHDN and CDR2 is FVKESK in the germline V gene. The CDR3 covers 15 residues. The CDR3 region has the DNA TGTGCCAGCAGCTCCCAGCGGGAGGCATCGGGAGAGCAGTACTTC. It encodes CASSSQREASGEQYF. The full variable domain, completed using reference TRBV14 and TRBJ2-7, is EAGVTQFPSHSVIEKGQTVTLRCDPISGHDNLYWYRRVMGKEIKFLLHFVKESKQDESGMPNNRFLAERTGGTYSTLKVQPAELEDSGVYFCASSSQREASGEQYFGPGTRLTVT.

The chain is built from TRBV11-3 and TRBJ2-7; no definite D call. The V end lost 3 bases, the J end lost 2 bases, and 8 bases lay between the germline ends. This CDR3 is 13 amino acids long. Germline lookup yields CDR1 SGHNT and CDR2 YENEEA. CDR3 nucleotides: TGTGCCAGCAGCTTGGCAGGTCCCTACGAGCAGTACTTC. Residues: CASSLAGPYEQYF.

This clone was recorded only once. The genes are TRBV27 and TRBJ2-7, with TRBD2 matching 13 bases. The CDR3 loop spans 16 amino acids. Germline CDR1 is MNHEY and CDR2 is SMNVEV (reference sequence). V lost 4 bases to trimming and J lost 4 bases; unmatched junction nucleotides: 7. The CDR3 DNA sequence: TGTGCCAGCAGTTCGACTAGCGGGGGGCCCTTTTACGAGCAGTACTTC. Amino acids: CASSSTSGGPFYEQYF.

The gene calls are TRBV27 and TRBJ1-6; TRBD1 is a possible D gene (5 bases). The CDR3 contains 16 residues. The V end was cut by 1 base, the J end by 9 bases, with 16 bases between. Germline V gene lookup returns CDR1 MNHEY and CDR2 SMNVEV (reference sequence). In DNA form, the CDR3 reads TGTGCCAGCAGTTTATATCAAGGGGTGGAGGGTTCACCCCTCCACTTT. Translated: CASSLYQGVEGSPLHF.

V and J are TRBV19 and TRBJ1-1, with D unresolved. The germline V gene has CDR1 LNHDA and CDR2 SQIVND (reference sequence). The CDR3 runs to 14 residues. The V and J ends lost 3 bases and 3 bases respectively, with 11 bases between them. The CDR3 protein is CASSMRQEDTEAFF. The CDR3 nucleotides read TGTGCCAGTAGTATGAGGCAGGAGGACACTGAAGCTTTCTTT.

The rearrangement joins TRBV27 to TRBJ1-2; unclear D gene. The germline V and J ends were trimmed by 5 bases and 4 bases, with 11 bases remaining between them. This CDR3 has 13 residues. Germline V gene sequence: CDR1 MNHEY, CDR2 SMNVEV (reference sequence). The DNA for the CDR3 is TGTGCCAGCAGTAATCTCGGTACCTATGGCTACACCTTC. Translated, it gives CASSNLGTYGYTF.

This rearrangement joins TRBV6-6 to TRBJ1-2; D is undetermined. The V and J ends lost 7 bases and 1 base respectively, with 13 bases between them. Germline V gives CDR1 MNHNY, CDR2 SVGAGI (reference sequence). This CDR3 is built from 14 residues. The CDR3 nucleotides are TGTGCCAGCATAGCTTTTGGCGGTAACTATGGCTACACCTTC. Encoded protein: CASIAFGGNYGYTF.

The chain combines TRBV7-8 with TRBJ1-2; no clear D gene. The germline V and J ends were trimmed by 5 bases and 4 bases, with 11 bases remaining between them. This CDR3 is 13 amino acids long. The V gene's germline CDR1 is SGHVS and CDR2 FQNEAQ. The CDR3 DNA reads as TGTGCCAGCAGCAAGCGGGATTTCTATGGCTACACCTTC. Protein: CASSKRDFYGYTF.

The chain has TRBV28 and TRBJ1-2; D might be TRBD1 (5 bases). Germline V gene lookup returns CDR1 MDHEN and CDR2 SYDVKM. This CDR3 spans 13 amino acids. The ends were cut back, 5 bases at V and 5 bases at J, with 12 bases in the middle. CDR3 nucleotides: TGTGCCAGCAGTCCAGGGTCCGGGTATGGCTACACCTTC. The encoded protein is CASSPGSGYGYTF.